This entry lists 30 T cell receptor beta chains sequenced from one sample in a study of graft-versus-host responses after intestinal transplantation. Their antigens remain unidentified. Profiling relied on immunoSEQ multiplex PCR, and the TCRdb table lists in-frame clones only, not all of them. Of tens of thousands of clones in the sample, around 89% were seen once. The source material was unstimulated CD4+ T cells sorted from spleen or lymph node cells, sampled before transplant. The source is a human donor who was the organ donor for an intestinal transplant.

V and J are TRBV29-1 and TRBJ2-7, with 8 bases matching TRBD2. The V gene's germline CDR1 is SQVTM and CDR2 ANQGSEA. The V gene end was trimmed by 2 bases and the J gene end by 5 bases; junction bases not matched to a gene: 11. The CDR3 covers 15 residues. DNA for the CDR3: TGCAGCGTTGAAATAACGGGGGGGGGTGGCCACGAGCAGTACTTC. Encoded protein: CSVEITGGGGHEQYF.

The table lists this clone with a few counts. CDR3 bases: TGTGCCAGTAGAACGGGACACCTCTCCTACGAGCAGTACTTC. Protein sequence: CASRTGHLSYEQYF. The chain links TRBV19 to TRBJ2-7, with a tentative D call TRBD1 (6 bases). V was trimmed by 6 bases and J by 0 bases, leaving 12 bases between them. Germline V lookup: CDR1 LNHDA, CDR2 SQIVND (reference sequence). The CDR3 extends over 14 amino acids.

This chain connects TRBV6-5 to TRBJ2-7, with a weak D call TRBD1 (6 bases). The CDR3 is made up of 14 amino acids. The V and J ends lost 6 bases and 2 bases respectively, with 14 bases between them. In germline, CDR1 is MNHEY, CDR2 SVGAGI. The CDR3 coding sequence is TGTGCCAGCAGGGTACAGGGAAAGGCCTACGAGCAGTACTTC. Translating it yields CASRVQGKAYEQYF.

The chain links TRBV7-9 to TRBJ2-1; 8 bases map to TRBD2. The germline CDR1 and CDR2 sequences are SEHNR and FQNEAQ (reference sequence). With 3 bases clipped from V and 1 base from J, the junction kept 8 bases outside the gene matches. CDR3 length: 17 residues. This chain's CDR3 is CASSLSLAVRSYNEQFF. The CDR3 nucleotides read TGTGCCAGCAGCTTGTCACTAGCGGTCCGTTCCTACAATGAGCAGTTCTTC.

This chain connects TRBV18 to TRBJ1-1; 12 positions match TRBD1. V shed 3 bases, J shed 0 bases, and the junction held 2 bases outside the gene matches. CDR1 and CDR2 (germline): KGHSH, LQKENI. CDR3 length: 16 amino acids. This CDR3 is CASSPGTGGLNTEAFF. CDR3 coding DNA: TGTGCCAGCTCACCCGGGACAGGGGGCTTGAACACTGAAGCTTTCTTT.

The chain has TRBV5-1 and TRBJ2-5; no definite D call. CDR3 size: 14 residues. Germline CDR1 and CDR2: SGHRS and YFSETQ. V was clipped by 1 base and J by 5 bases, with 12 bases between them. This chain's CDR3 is CASSLSQAQETQYF. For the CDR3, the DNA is TGCGCCAGCAGCTTGAGCCAAGCGCAGGAGACCCAGTACTTC.

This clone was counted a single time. CDR3 bases: TGTGCCAGCAGGCGGGAGATTGAGCAGTTCTTC. Translated: CASRREIEQFF. This rearrangement joins TRBV2 to TRBJ2-1; 7 bases line up with TRBD2. The junction had 2 bases not matched to a gene; V was cut back by 6 bases and J by 9 bases. Germline V CDR1 and CDR2: SNHLY, FYNNEI. CDR3 length: 11 amino acids.

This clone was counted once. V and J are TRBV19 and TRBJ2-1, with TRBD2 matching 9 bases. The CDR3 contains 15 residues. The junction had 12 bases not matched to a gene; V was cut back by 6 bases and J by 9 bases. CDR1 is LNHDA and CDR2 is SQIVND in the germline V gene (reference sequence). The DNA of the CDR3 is TGTGCCAGTAGCCACATTACACTAGCGGGCCGTGAGCAGTTCTTC. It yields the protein CASSHITLAGREQFF.

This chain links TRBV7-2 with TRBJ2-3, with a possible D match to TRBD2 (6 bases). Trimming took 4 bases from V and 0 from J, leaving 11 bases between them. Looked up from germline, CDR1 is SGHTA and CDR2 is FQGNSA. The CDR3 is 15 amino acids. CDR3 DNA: TGTGCCAGCAGCTCTACTAGCTCTAGCACAGATACGCAGTATTTT. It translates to CASSSTSSSTDTQYF.

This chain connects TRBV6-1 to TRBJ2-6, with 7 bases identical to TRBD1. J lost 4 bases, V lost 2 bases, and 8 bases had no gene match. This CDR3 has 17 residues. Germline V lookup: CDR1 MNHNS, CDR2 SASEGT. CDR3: CASSEYKGATGANVLTF. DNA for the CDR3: TGTGCCAGCAGTGAATATAAGGGGGCGACGGGGGCCAACGTCCTGACTTTC.

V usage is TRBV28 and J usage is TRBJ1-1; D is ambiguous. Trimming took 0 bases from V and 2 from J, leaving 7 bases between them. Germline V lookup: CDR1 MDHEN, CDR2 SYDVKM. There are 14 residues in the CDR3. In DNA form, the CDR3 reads TGTGCCAGCAGTTTATGGGAGGCCAACACTGAAGCTTTCTTT. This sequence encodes CASSLWEANTEAFF.

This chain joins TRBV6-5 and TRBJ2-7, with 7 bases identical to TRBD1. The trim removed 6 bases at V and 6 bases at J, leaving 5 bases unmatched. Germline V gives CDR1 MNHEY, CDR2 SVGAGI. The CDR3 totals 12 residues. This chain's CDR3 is CASSPTGPEQYF. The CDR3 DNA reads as TGTGCCAGCAGCCCGACAGGGCCCGAGCAGTACTTC.

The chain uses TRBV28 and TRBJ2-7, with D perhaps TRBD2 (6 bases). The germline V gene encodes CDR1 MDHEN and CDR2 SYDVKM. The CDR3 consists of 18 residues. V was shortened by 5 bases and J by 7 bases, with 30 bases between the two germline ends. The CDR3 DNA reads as TGTGCCAGCAGTAGGTTTTCGGCGAGGGATACGGGAGCTGGGGAGCAGTACTTC. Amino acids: CASSRFSARDTGAGEQYF.

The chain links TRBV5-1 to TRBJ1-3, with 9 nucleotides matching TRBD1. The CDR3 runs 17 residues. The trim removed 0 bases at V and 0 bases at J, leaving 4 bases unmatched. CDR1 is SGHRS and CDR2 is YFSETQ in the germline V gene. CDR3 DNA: TGCGCCAGCAGCTTGGGCTTGGACAGGGGCTCTGGAAACACCATATATTTT. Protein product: CASSLGLDRGSGNTIYF.

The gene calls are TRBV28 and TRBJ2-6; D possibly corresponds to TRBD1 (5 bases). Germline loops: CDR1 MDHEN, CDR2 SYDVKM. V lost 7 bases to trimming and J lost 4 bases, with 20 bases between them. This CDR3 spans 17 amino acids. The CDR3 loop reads CASKLGAGPRGANVLTF. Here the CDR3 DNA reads TGTGCCAGCAAATTAGGGGCAGGGCCCAGGGGGGCCAACGTCCTGACTTTC.

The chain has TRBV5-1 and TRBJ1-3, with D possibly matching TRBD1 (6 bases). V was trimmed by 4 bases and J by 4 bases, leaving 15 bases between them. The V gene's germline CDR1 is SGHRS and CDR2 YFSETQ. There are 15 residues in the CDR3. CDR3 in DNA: TGCGCCAGCAGCCAAGCAGGGGAGTACGGAAACACCATATATTTT. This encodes CASSQAGEYGNTIYF.

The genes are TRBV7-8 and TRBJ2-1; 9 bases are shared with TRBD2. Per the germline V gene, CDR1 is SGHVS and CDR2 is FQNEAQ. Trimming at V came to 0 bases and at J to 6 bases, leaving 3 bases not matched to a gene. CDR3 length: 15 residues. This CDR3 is CASSLAAGGGNEQFF. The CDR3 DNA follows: TGTGCCAGCAGCTTAGCAGCGGGAGGTGGCAATGAGCAGTTCTTC. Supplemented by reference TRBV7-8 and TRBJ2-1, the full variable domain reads GAGVSQSPRYKVAKRGQDVALRCDPISGHVSLFWYQQALGQGPEFLTYFQNEAQLDKSGLPSDRFFAERPEGSVSTLKIQRTQQEDSAVYLCASSLAAGGGNEQFFGPGTRLTVL.

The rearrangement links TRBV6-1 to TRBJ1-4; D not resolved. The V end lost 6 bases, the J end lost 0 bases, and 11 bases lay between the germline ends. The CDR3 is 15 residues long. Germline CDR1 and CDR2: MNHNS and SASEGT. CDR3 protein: CASRPQPATNEKLFF. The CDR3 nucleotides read TGTGCCAGCAGGCCACAGCCGGCAACTAATGAAAAACTGTTTTTT.

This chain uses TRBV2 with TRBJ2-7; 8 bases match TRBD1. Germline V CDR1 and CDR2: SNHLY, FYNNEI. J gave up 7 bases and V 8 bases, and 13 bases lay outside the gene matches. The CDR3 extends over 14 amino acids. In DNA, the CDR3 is TGTGCCAGCTTCCGGGACAGGAACTTGCGGGAGCAGTACTTC. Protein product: CASFRDRNLREQYF.

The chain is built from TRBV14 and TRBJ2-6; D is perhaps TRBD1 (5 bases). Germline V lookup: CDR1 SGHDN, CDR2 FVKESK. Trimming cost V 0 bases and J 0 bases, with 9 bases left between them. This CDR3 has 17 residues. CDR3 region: CASSQDRVGSGANVLTF. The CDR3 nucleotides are TGTGCCAGCAGCCAAGACAGGGTGGGCTCTGGGGCCAACGTCCTGACTTTC.

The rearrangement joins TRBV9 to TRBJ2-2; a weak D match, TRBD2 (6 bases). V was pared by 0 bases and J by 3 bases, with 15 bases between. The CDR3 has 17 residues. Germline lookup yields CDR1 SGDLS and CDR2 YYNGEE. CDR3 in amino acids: CASSVGGSGGDTGELFF. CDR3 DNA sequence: TGTGCCAGCAGCGTAGGAGGTAGCGGAGGGGACACCGGGGAGCTGTTTTTT.

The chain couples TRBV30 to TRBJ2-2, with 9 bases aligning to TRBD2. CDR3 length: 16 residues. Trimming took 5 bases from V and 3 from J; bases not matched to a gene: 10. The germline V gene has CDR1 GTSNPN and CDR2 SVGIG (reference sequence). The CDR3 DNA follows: TGTGCCTGGTTAGCGGGAGAGGCTACGTACACCGGGGAGCTGTTTTTT. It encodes CAWLAGEATYTGELFF. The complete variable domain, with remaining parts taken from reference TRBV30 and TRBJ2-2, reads SQTIHQWPATLVQPVGSPLSLECTVEGTSNPNLYWYRQAAGRGLQLLFYSVGIGQISSEVPQNLSASRPQDRQFILSSKKLLLSDSGFYLCAWLAGEATYTGELFFGEGSRLTVL.

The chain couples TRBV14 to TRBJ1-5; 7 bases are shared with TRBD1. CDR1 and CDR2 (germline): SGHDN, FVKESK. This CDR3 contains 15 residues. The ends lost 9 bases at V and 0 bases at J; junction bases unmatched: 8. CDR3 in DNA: TGTGCCAGTTCGGGACAGCAGTATAGCAATCAGCCCCAGCATTTT. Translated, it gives CASSGQQYSNQPQHF.

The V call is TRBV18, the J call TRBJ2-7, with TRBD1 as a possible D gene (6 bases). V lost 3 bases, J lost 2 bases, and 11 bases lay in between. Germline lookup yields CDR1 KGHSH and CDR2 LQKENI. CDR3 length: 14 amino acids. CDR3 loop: CASSPTGNPYEQYF. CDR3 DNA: TGTGCCAGCTCACCCACAGGGAACCCCTACGAGCAGTACTTC. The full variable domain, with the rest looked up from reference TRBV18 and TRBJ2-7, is NAGVMQNPRHLVRRRGQEARLRCSPMKGHSHVYWYRQLPEEGLKFMVYLQKENIIDESGMPKERFSAEFPKEGPSILRIQQVVRGDSAAYFCASSPTGNPYEQYFGPGTRLTVT.

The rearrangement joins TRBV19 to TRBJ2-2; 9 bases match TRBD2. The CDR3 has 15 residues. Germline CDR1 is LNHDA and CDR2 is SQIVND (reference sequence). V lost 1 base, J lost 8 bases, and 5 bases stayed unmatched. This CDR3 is CASSIVSSGIGELFF. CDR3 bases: TGTGCCAGTAGTATAGTTTCTAGCGGGATTGGGGAGCTGTTTTTT.

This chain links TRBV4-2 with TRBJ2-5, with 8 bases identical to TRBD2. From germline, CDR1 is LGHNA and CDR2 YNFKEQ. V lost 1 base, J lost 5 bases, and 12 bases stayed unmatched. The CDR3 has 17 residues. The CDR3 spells CASSQAESGSGLETQYF. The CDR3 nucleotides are TGTGCCAGCAGCCAAGCCGAAAGCGGGAGTGGGTTGGAGACCCAGTACTTC.

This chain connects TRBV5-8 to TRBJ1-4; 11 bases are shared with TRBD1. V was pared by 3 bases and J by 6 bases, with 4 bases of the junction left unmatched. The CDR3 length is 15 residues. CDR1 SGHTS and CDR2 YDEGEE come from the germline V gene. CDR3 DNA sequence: TGTGCCAGCAGCTCGGGACAGGGGGTAGATGAAAAACTGTTTTTT. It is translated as CASSSGQGVDEKLFF.

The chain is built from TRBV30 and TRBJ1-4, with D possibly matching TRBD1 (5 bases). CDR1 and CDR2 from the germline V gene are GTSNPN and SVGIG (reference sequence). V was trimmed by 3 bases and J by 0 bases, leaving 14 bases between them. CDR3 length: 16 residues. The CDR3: CAWSRGTTATNEKLFF. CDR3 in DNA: TGTGCCTGGAGCCGAGGGACTACCGCAACTAATGAAAAACTGTTTTTT.

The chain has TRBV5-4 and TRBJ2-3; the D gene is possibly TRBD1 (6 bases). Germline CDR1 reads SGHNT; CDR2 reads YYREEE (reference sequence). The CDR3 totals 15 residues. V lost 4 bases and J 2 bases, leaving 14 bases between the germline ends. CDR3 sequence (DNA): TGTGCCAGCAGCGAACGGGACACCTCCACAGATACGCAGTATTTT. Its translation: CASSERDTSTDTQYF.

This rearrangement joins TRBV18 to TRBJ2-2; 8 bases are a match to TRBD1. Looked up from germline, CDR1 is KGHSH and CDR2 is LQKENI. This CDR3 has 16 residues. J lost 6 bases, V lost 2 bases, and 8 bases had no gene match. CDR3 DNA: TGTGCCAGCTCACCATCCGCAGGGGGCGCGGCCGGGGAGCTGTTTTTT. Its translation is CASSPSAGGAAGELFF.